This T cell receptor beta chain was observed in a study of Graves' ophthalmopathy and Graves' hyperthyroidism. Broader study findings: With 65% to 71% sensitivity and about 74% specificity, the model predicted ophthalmopathy progression.

The V and J ends lost 0 bases and 3 bases, in that order; junction bases with no gene match: 8. This CDR3 comprises 18 residues. Per the germline V gene, CDR1 is SGHAT and CDR2 is FQNNGV. RNA transcripts were the source from which TCR beta CDR3 regions were amplified. HTBI primers primed a first-round RT-PCR, and a second-round multiplex PCR followed. In TCRdb, the multiplex PCR reads were re-called with MiXCR into one record per CDR3 protein. The sample shows 500,000 to 700,000 distinct CDR3 sequences, 22% of them seen only once. As for this clonotype: Its matching antigen is unknown.

The sequenced sample was peripheral blood. The chain employs TRBV11-2 and TRBJ2-7, with 13 bases matching TRBD2. The TCR originated in a woman aged 18-30 years with stable Graves' hyperthyroidism. Some clones in this sample may be carry-over from other donors' samples. The CDR3 sequence: CASSLELAGGPKGYEQYF. The CDR3 region has the DNA TGTGCCAGCAGCTTAGAACTAGCGGGAGGGCCAAAAGGCTACGAGCAGTACTTC.